The entry below describes one TCR beta chain. The data were obtained in a study of technical replicates of blood from a handful of donors. Per germline, CDR1 GTSNPN and CDR2 SVGIG (reference sequence). The CDR3 runs 13 residues. Trimming stripped 0 bases from V and 5 bases from J, with 8 bases between. Clones were read by immunoSEQ multiplex PCR, and TCRdb kept only the in-frame ones, dropping some. The table includes about 70,000 clones, 90% to 95% detected once. J is TRBJ2-1 and V is TRBV30; D not certain. The TCR originated in a human donor in good health. Some clones in this sample may be carry-over from other donors' samples. The material sequenced was PBMCs. The CDR3 sequence: CAWSVDSNNEQFF. The CDR3 region has the DNA TGTGCCTGGAGTGTAGACTCGAACAATGAGCAGTTCTTC.